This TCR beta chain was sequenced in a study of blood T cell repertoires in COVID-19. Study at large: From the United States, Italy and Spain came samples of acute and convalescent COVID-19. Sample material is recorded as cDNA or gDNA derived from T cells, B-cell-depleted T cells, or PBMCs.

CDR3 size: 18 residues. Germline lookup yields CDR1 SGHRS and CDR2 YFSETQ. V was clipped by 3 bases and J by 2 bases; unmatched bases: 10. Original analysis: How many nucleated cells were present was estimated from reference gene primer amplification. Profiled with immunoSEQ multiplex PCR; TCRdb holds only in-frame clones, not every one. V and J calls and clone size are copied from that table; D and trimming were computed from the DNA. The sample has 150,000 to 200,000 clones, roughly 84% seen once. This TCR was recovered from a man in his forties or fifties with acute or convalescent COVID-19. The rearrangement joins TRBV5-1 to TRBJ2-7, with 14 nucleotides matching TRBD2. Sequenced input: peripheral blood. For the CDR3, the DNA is TGCGCCAGCAGCTCGGGACTAGCGGGGGCCCTAGGGACCTACGAGCAGTACTTC. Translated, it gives CASSSGLAGALGTYEQYF.